Listed below are T cell receptor beta chains from one sample, sequenced in a study of beta chain features in type 1 diabetes. Produced via immunoSEQ multiplex PCR; TCRdb's table is partial and in-frame only. The sample holds some 400,000 clones, approximately 16% seen once. The sample was naive CD4+ T cells from blood. The source is a woman aged 18-29 years in good health. Both conserved end residues are part of each CDR3. Each record gives: D gene, V gene, J gene, clone size, CDR3 DNA, CDR3 protein. D genes are given only for firm matches. A clone size is listed for some rows: how often the clone was seen (once, few, many), or a class if it is expanded.

d_gene: TRBD1; v_gene: TRBV7-9; j_gene: TRBJ2-6; abundance: NA; CDR3nt: TGTGCCAGCAGCTCCGGACAGGCCCCTGGGGCCAACGTCCTGACTTTC; CDR3aa: CASSSGQAPGANVLTF
d_gene: TRBD2; v_gene: TRBV2; j_gene: TRBJ2-3; abundance: NA; CDR3nt: TGTGCCAGCAGTGTAGGAGCGGGAGGCCCCACAGATACGCAGTATTTT; CDR3aa: CASSVGAGGPTDTQYF
d_gene: TRBD2; v_gene: TRBV18; j_gene: TRBJ2-5; abundance: few; CDR3nt: TGTGCCAGCTCACCAAAGGTCGGTCTAGCGGGGTTCCAAGAGACCCAGTACTTC; CDR3aa: CASSPKVGLAGFQETQYF
d_gene: TRBD1; v_gene: TRBV5-1; j_gene: TRBJ2-5; abundance: NA; CDR3nt: TGCGCCAGTAGCGCACAGGGGGCCCGAGAGACCCAGTACTTC; CDR3aa: CASSAQGARETQYF
d_gene: TRBD2; v_gene: TRBV7-2; j_gene: TRBJ2-1; abundance: NA; CDR3nt: TGTGCCAGCAGCCCTAGCGGGAGCTCCTACAATGAGCAGTTCTTC; CDR3aa: CASSPSGSSYNEQFF
d_gene: TRBD2; v_gene: TRBV30; j_gene: TRBJ2-1; abundance: NA; CDR3nt: TGTGCCAGGGGACTAGCGGGAGGGAGTGAGCAGTTCTTC; CDR3aa: CARGLAGGSEQFF
d_gene: TRBD1; v_gene: TRBV5-1; j_gene: TRBJ1-1; abundance: few; CDR3nt: TGCGCCAGCAGTAACAGGGGTCGGACTGAAGCTTTCTTT; CDR3aa: CASSNRGRTEAFF
d_gene: NA; v_gene: TRBV30; j_gene: TRBJ2-2; abundance: NA; CDR3nt: TGTGCCTGTACCGCGGGGATCCGGGTGGGGGAGCTGTTTTTT; CDR3aa: CACTAGIRVGELFF
d_gene: TRBD1; v_gene: TRBV4-2; j_gene: TRBJ2-7; abundance: NA; CDR3nt: TGTGCCAGCAGCCGGACAGGGTCCTACGAGCAGTACTTC; CDR3aa: CASSRTGSYEQYF
d_gene: NA; v_gene: TRBV5-5; j_gene: TRBJ1-4; abundance: few; CDR3nt: TGTGCCAGCAGCTTAGGAGAATGGGTGGAAAACGAAAAACTGTTTTTT; CDR3aa: CASSLGEWVENEKLFF
d_gene: NA; v_gene: TRBV19; j_gene: TRBJ2-5; abundance: few; CDR3nt: TGTGCCAGTAGTTTACGGGGATCCATCCAAGAGACCCAGTACTTC; CDR3aa: CASSLRGSIQETQYF
d_gene: TRBD2; v_gene: TRBV27; j_gene: TRBJ2-1; abundance: few; CDR3nt: TGTGCCAGCAGTTCGTTAGCGGGACCCAATGAGCAGTTCTTC; CDR3aa: CASSSLAGPNEQFF
d_gene: NA; v_gene: TRBV7-9; j_gene: TRBJ2-6; abundance: few; CDR3nt: TGTGCCAGCAGCTCGACAGGAACTGGGGCCAACGTCCTGACTTTC; CDR3aa: CASSSTGTGANVLTF
d_gene: NA; v_gene: TRBV27; j_gene: TRBJ2-6; abundance: NA; CDR3nt: TGTGCCAGCACCACTAGGGTCGCTGGGGCCAACGTCCTGACTTTC; CDR3aa: CASTTRVAGANVLTF
d_gene: TRBD2; v_gene: TRBV9; j_gene: TRBJ2-1; abundance: few; CDR3nt: TGTGCCAGCAGCGGAGTTAGCGGGAGTTATTACAATGAGCAGTTCTTC; CDR3aa: CASSGVSGSYYNEQFF
d_gene: NA; v_gene: TRBV20-1; j_gene: TRBJ2-1; abundance: few; CDR3nt: TGCAGTGCCAAACACAGGGATGAGCAGTTCTTC; CDR3aa: CSAKHRDEQFF
d_gene: TRBD1; v_gene: TRBV6-1; j_gene: TRBJ2-1; abundance: NA; CDR3nt: TGTGCCACCCTAACGAGGACAGGATACAATGAGCAGTTCTTC; CDR3aa: CATLTRTGYNEQFF
d_gene: NA; v_gene: TRBV29-1; j_gene: TRBJ2-1; abundance: NA; CDR3nt: TGCAGCCCTTATCGTATTAGCGGATACCAAAACTCCTACAATGAGCAGTTCTTC; CDR3aa: CSPYRISGYQNSYNEQFF
d_gene: NA; v_gene: TRBV4-1; j_gene: TRBJ1-2; abundance: NA; CDR3nt: TGCGCCAGCAGCGCGGGGTATGGCTACACCTTC; CDR3aa: CASSAGYGYTF
d_gene: TRBD2; v_gene: TRBV29-1; j_gene: TRBJ2-1; abundance: NA; CDR3nt: TGCAGGGCGGACGGGAGGAACTACAATGAGCAGTTCTTC; CDR3aa: CRADGRNYNEQFF
d_gene: TRBD1; v_gene: TRBV7-9; j_gene: TRBJ1-2; abundance: few; CDR3nt: TGTGCCAGCAGGTCGGACAGGGAACCTTATGGCTACACCTTC; CDR3aa: CASRSDREPYGYTF
d_gene: TRBD1; v_gene: TRBV25-1; j_gene: TRBJ2-1; abundance: few; CDR3nt: TGTGCCAGCAGTCCGTTGGACAGGGGCTACAATGAGCAGTTCTTC; CDR3aa: CASSPLDRGYNEQFF
d_gene: TRBD2; v_gene: TRBV10-2; j_gene: TRBJ2-7; abundance: NA; CDR3nt: TGCGCCAGTGCCGCTAGCGGGAACTACGAGCAGTACTTC; CDR3aa: CASAASGNYEQYF
d_gene: TRBD2; v_gene: TRBV5-4; j_gene: TRBJ2-1; abundance: few; CDR3nt: TGTGCCAGCAGCGTGTCCCGCACTAGCGGGGGTGACAATGAGCAGTTCTTC; CDR3aa: CASSVSRTSGGDNEQFF
d_gene: NA; v_gene: TRBV7-2; j_gene: TRBJ2-5; abundance: few; CDR3nt: TGTGCCAGCAGCTTAGCGGGAGCGAACCAAGAGACCCAGTACTTC; CDR3aa: CASSLAGANQETQYF
d_gene: NA; v_gene: TRBV7-9; j_gene: TRBJ1-5; abundance: few; CDR3nt: TGTGCCAGCAGCACAGGGACAAGTCAGCCCCAGCATTTT; CDR3aa: CASSTGTSQPQHF
d_gene: NA; v_gene: TRBV28; j_gene: TRBJ1-2; abundance: few; CDR3nt: TGTGCCAGCAACTCACAGGGTGGTGGCTACACCTTC; CDR3aa: CASNSQGGGYTF
d_gene: NA; v_gene: TRBV7-2; j_gene: TRBJ2-1; abundance: NA; CDR3nt: TGTGCCAGCAGCTCACTCAATCGGGAGAACCCCAATGAGCAGTTCTTC; CDR3aa: CASSSLNRENPNEQFF
d_gene: NA; v_gene: TRBV15; j_gene: TRBJ2-7; abundance: NA; CDR3nt: TGTGCCACCAGCACGTATAACGAGCAGTACTTC; CDR3aa: CATSTYNEQYF
d_gene: NA; v_gene: TRBV29-1; j_gene: TRBJ2-5; abundance: few; CDR3nt: TGCAGCGTACGCGGGGATGGGGAGACCCAGTACTTC; CDR3aa: CSVRGDGETQYF
d_gene: NA; v_gene: TRBV6-5; j_gene: TRBJ1-1; abundance: few; CDR3nt: TGTGCCAGCAGTTACAGACAGAGGAACACTGAAGCTTTCTTT; CDR3aa: CASSYRQRNTEAFF
d_gene: TRBD1; v_gene: TRBV5-1; j_gene: TRBJ1-5; abundance: NA; CDR3nt: TGCGCCAGCAGTTCTGGACAGGGCAATCAGCCCCAGCATTTT; CDR3aa: CASSSGQGNQPQHF
d_gene: NA; v_gene: TRBV5-4; j_gene: TRBJ2-7; abundance: NA; CDR3nt: TGTGCCAGCAGCTCGTCGGGCTACGAGCAGTACTTC; CDR3aa: CASSSSGYEQYF
d_gene: TRBD1; v_gene: TRBV11-3; j_gene: TRBJ1-2; abundance: few; CDR3nt: TGTGCCAGCAGCTTAGGCGACGGACAGGGATCTAATGGCTACACCTTC; CDR3aa: CASSLGDGQGSNGYTF
d_gene: TRBD2; v_gene: TRBV5-1; j_gene: TRBJ2-1; abundance: few; CDR3nt: TGCGCCAGCAGCTTAGGACTAGCGAACAACAATGAGCAGTTCTTC; CDR3aa: CASSLGLANNNEQFF
d_gene: NA; v_gene: TRBV30; j_gene: TRBJ2-5; abundance: few; CDR3nt: TGTGCCTCGGATCAGAGTCTTGGGAGAGAGACCCAGTACTTC; CDR3aa: CASDQSLGRETQYF
d_gene: TRBD1; v_gene: TRBV7-2; j_gene: TRBJ1-5; abundance: NA; CDR3nt: TGTGCCAGCAGCTCGAGGACAGGGAATCAGCCCCAGCATTTT; CDR3aa: CASSSRTGNQPQHF
d_gene: NA; v_gene: TRBV9; j_gene: TRBJ1-1; abundance: few; CDR3nt: TGTGCCAGCAGCGTAACTGGCATTGGGGGGTTCACTGAAGCTTTCTTT; CDR3aa: CASSVTGIGGFTEAFF
d_gene: NA; v_gene: TRBV9; j_gene: TRBJ1-1; abundance: NA; CDR3nt: TGTGCCAGCAGCCCCCGGGGATGGACTGAAGCTTTCTTT; CDR3aa: CASSPRGWTEAFF
d_gene: NA; v_gene: TRBV6-1; j_gene: TRBJ1-5; abundance: NA; CDR3nt: TGTGCCAGCAGTGCACAGGGTAGTAATCAGCCCCAGCATTTT; CDR3aa: CASSAQGSNQPQHF
d_gene: TRBD2; v_gene: TRBV5-1; j_gene: TRBJ2-3; abundance: NA; CDR3nt: TGCGCCAGCATTGGCGGGACTAGCGGGCCCACAGATACGCAGTATTTT; CDR3aa: CASIGGTSGPTDTQYF
d_gene: TRBD2; v_gene: TRBV25-1; j_gene: TRBJ2-1; abundance: NA; CDR3nt: TGTGCCAGCAGTGCCAGACTAGCGGACTTCAATGAGCAGTTCTTC; CDR3aa: CASSARLADFNEQFF
d_gene: NA; v_gene: TRBV30; j_gene: TRBJ2-3; abundance: NA; CDR3nt: TGTGCCTGGATACCTAGGTTTGTCACAGATACGCAGTATTTT; CDR3aa: CAWIPRFVTDTQYF
d_gene: TRBD1; v_gene: TRBV30; j_gene: TRBJ2-2; abundance: NA; CDR3nt: TGTGCCTGGAGTTCGACAGGGACCGGGGAGCTGTTTTTT; CDR3aa: CAWSSTGTGELFF
d_gene: TRBD1; v_gene: TRBV2; j_gene: TRBJ2-4; abundance: few; CDR3nt: TGTGCCAGCAGACGCGGGACAGGTCAAAGAAAAAACATTCAGTACTTC; CDR3aa: CASRRGTGQRKNIQYF
d_gene: NA; v_gene: TRBV7-7; j_gene: TRBJ2-5; abundance: NA; CDR3nt: TGTGCCAGCACGTCAGGGACACAAGAGACCCAGTACTTC; CDR3aa: CASTSGTQETQYF
d_gene: NA; v_gene: TRBV20-1; j_gene: TRBJ2-5; abundance: NA; CDR3nt: TGCAGTGTCAGGCGAGAGACCCAGTACTTC; CDR3aa: CSVRRETQYF